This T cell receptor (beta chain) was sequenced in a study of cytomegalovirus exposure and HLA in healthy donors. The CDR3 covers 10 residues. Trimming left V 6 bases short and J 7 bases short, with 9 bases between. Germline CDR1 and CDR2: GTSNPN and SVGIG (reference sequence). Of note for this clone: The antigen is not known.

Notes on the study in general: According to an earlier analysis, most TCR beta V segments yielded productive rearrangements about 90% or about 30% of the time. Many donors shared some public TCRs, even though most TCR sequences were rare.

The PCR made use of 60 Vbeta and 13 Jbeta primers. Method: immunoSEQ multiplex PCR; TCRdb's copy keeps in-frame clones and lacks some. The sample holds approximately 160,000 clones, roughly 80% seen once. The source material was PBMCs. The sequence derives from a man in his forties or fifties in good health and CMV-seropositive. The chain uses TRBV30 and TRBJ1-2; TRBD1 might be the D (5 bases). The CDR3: CACGHGGYTF. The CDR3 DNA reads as TGTGCCTGCGGACACGGTGGCTACACCTTC.